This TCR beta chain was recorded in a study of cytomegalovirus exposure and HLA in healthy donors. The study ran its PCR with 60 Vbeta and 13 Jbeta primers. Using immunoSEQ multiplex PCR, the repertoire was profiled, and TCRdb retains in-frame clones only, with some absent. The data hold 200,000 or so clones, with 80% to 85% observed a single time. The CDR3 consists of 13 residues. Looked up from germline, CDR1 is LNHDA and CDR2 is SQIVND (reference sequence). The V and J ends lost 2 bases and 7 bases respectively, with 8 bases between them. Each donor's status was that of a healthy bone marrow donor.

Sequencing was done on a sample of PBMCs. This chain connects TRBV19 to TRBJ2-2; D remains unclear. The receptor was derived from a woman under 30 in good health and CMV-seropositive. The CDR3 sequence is CASSIILLGELFF. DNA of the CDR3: TGTGCCAGTAGTATAATCTTACTCGGGGAGCTGTTTTTT.